This TCR beta chain was found in a study of blood T cell repertoires in COVID-19. In its sample, this clone was seen once. Trimming stripped 4 bases from V and 0 bases from J, with 13 bases between. The CDR3 has 16 amino acids. Per the germline V gene, CDR1 is MNHEY and CDR2 is SVGAGI. In terms of age and location, participants ranged from roughly 18 to 90 years and lived in about 25 US areas. The method was immunoSEQ multiplex PCR; TCRdb's version includes in-frame clones alone and lacks a portion of them. The table includes approximately 300,000 clones, roughly 86% detected once. Sequencing was carried out using PBMCs or T cells enriched from blood (not recorded which). V gene TRBV6-5 combines with J gene TRBJ2-1; tentatively, D is TRBD2 (5 bases). The TCR was taken from a woman in her twenties or thirties who had recovered from COVID-19. The chain's CDR3 is CASSSRTWFSYNEQFF. DNA of the CDR3: TGTGCCAGCAGTTCTCGGACTTGGTTCTCCTACAATGAGCAGTTCTTC.